A selection of T cell receptor beta chains follows, all from one sample in a study of identical twins. MiXCR, run by TCRdb on the 5' RACE reads, gives a single entry per CDR3 protein. The table has roughly 770,000 distinct CDR3 sequences, approximately 18% seen once; the top ten hold less than 15%. This sample also appeared in a second study, on T cells expressing NK-cell markers.

Sequenced input: PBMCs. Receptors were obtained from a woman aged 18-30 years in good health. Both conserved end residues are part of each CDR3. Each record gives: V gene, J gene, D gene, clone size, CDR3 DNA, CDR3 protein. The D gene is left open where the match is weak. Where a row states a size, it is once, few, many or the class of an expanded clone; other rows omit it.

TRBV11-2	TRBJ1-2	NA	few	TGTGCCAGCAGCCCCGGGGGCACTCGGCTGTATGGCTACACCTTC	CASSPGGTRLYGYTF
TRBV7-3	TRBJ2-3	TRBD2	NA	TGTGCCAGCAGCCAAACTAGCGAAAGCACAGATACGCAGTATTTT	CASSQTSESTDTQYF
TRBV20-1	TRBJ2-1	NA	NA	TGCAGTGCTAGACTCCCAGCGGGCTACTACAATGAGCAGTTCTTC	CSARLPAGYYNEQFF
TRBV20-1	TRBJ1-1	NA	few	TGCAGTGCTTCAACAGGGTTGACAACTGAAGCTTTCTTT	CSASTGLTTEAFF
TRBV7-2	TRBJ2-5	NA	few	TGTGCCAGCAGATTAAGGGGCCCCATTCACGAGACCCAGTACTTC	CASRLRGPIHETQYF
TRBV28	TRBJ2-7	TRBD1	NA	TGTGCCAGCAGCGAGGGGGCTGGCGAGCAGTACTTC	CASSEGAGEQYF
TRBV6-1	TRBJ2-1	TRBD2	NA	TGTGCCAGCCTAGTTGGCGGGGGGGACTACAATGAGCAGTTCTTC	CASLVGGGDYNEQFF
TRBV7-8	TRBJ2-5	NA	NA	TGTGCCAGCAGCTTAGGAGTTACTCAAGAGACCCAGTACTTC	CASSLGVTQETQYF
TRBV19	TRBJ2-5	NA	few	TGTGCCAGTAGCCCGACAGCTCAAGAGACCCAGTACTTC	CASSPTAQETQYF
TRBV5-1	TRBJ2-3	TRBD2	few	TGCGCCAGCAGCTCAAGGGCTAGCGGATTCACAGATACGCAGTATTTT	CASSSRASGFTDTQYF
TRBV5-1	TRBJ1-6	TRBD1	many	TGCGCCAGCAGTTGGGGACAGCTTCAGGACTCTTCACCCCTCCACTTT	CASSWGQLQDSSPLHF
TRBV9	TRBJ2-7	NA	few	TGTGCCAGCAGCGAGCGGACAGACCCTCCCTACGAGCAGTACTTC	CASSERTDPPYEQYF
TRBV12-3/TRBV12-4	TRBJ2-7	NA	few	TGTGCCAGCAGGCGGGTGGGGGTTCGATACGAGCAGTACTTC	CASRRVGVRYEQYF
TRBV7-3	TRBJ1-2	NA	NA	TGTGCCAGCAGCTCCGGGAAGGACTATGGCTACACCTTC	CASSSGKDYGYTF
TRBV12-3/TRBV12-4	TRBJ1-5	NA	NA	TGTGCCAGCAGTTTTGGAGGGCGACAGCCCCAGCATTTT	CASSFGGRQPQHF
TRBV12-3/TRBV12-4	TRBJ1-4	NA	NA	TGTGCCAGCCGAGAGCACGGGGATGAAAAACTGTTTTTT	CASREHGDEKLFF
TRBV20-1	TRBJ1-1	NA	few	TGCAGTGCTTCCACATGGGGCACTGAAGCTTTCTTT	CSASTWGTEAFF
TRBV7-6	TRBJ2-1	TRBD2	NA	TGTGCCAGCAGCGCGGGACTATACAATGAGCAGTTCTTC	CASSAGLYNEQFF
TRBV7-9	TRBJ2-3	TRBD1	many	TGTGCCAGCAGCGCCCGCTGGACAGGCGGCACAGATACGCAGTATTTT	CASSARWTGGTDTQYF
TRBV5-1	TRBJ2-3	NA	NA	TGCGCCAGCAGCCCCAGAATAGGGGGGTCAGATACGCAGTATTTT	CASSPRIGGSDTQYF
TRBV7-3	TRBJ2-2	NA	NA	TGTGCCAGCAGCTTTGGACTCCCCGGGGAGCTGTTTTTT	CASSFGLPGELFF
TRBV7-6	TRBJ2-1	TRBD2	NA	TGTGCCAGCCGGACTAGTTTCGACAATGAGCAGTTCTTC	CASRTSFDNEQFF